The clone carrying this T cell receptor (beta chain) turned up a few times. This record belongs to a study of T cells in Graves' hyperthyroidism and ophthalmopathy. The investigators amplified TCR beta CDR3 regions from RNA transcripts. Initially, a first-round RT-PCR of the TCR CDR3 employed the HTBI primer set. TCRdb re-derived calls from the multiplex PCR reads in MiXCR, one entry per CDR3 protein. The table lists approximately 400,000 distinct CDR3 sequences, less than 15% of them singletons. Those with hyperthyroidism were 18 to 65 years old, newly diagnosed, and ill for under 2 months. V was cut by 5 bases and J by 7 bases, with 14 bases left in between. CDR3 size: 13 residues. Germline lookup yields CDR1 LNHNV and CDR2 YYDKDF (reference sequence).

The TCR sequence derives from a man aged 25 to 40 with Graves' hyperthyroidism that later progressed to Graves' ophthalmopathy. The specimen sequenced was blood. This sequence joins TRBV15 and TRBJ2-5; no clear D. The DNA of the CDR3 is TGTGCCACCAGCTTGACAAGGCTTGGGACCCAGTACTTC. Translated: CATSLTRLGTQYF.